These 3 T cell receptor beta chains came from one sample sequenced in a study of early T cells in non-severe SARS-CoV-2 infection. TCRdb reprocessed the 5' RACE reads with MiXCR, giving one entry per CDR3 protein. Among some 48,000 distinct CDR3 sequences, about 4.2% were seen once, and the ten largest hold 5% to 6.5%. The specimen sequenced was whole blood. Receptor source: an adult who was a healthcare worker with PCR-confirmed SARS-CoV-2 infection or an uninfected control (not recorded which).

This clonotype has only a few counts. The CDR3 here is CASSFGGADTQYF. The DNA for the CDR3 is TGTGCCAGCAGTTTTGGGGGAGCAGATACGCAGTATTTT. The chain is built from TRBV27 and TRBJ2-3; D is tentatively TRBD1 or TRBD2 (5 bases each). The length of the CDR3 is 13 residues. Trimming stripped 3 bases from V and 4 bases from J, with 8 bases between. Germline V gene data show CDR1 as MNHEY and CDR2 as SMNVEV (reference sequence).

This clonotype was seen only a few times. The rearrangement links TRBV5-5 to TRBJ1-1; D ambiguous. Trimming took off 2 bases at V and 6 bases at J, with 14 bases between the two ends. CDR3 length equals 14 residues. CDR1 is SGHKS and CDR2 is YYEKEE in the germline V gene (reference sequence). CDR3 sequence (DNA): TGTGCCAGCAGCTTCGGAGGCTCTGGGGCTGAAGCTTTCTTT. Its translation is CASSFGGSGAEAFF. Full variable domain (remainder filled in from reference TRBV5-5 and TRBJ1-1): DAGVTQSPTHLIKTRGQQVTLRCSPISGHKSVSWYQQVLGQGPQFIFQYYEKEERGRGNFPDRFSARQFPNYSSELNVNALLLGDSALYLCASSFGGSGAEAFFGQGTRLTVV.

Many counts were recorded for this clonotype. This chain joins TRBV9 and TRBJ2-7; the match to TRBD1 covers 9 bases. CDR1 and CDR2 from the germline V gene are SGDLS and YYNGEE. The CDR3 runs to 14 residues. The V segment lost 3 bases and the J segment 3 bases; nucleotides outside the gene matches: 4. The CDR3 loop is CASSGGQGHYEQYF. The CDR3 nucleotides read TGTGCCAGCAGCGGGGGACAGGGCCACTACGAGCAGTACTTC.